A single sample gave rise to the 27 T cell receptor beta chains below, sequenced in a study of T-cell memory formation after mild COVID-19. Via MiXCR, TCRdb re-called the 5' RACE reads, giving one row per CDR3 protein. Among 310,000 or so distinct CDR3 sequences listed, approximately 15% were seen once. The sequenced material came from PBMCs or a T cell subset sorted from them (not recorded which). Receptors were obtained from a man between 18 and 29 years old who had mild COVID-19 (a few samples of this study predate the infection). Cell type and time point are not known.

This chain joins TRBV7-9 and TRBJ2-7, with 8 bases that match TRBD1. The V gene's germline CDR1 is SEHNR and CDR2 FQNEAQ (reference sequence). V gave up 4 bases and J gave up 5 bases; unmatched junction bases: 7. The CDR3 is 14 amino acids. The CDR3 loop is CASSWGQVVDEQYF. The CDR3 DNA reads TGTGCCAGCAGCTGGGGACAGGTGGTCGACGAGCAGTACTTC.

This clonotype was seen a few times. V and J are TRBV4-1 and TRBJ1-3; no clear D gene. V lost 2 bases to trimming and J lost 0 bases, with 20 bases between them. Germline lookup yields CDR1 MGHRA and CDR2 YSYEKL. This CDR3 spans 19 amino acids. This CDR3 is CASSQTQDRISFSGNTIYF. In DNA, the CDR3 is TGCGCCAGCAGCCAAACGCAAGACCGAATCTCCTTCTCTGGAAACACCATATATTTT.

The chain recombines TRBV11-2 with TRBJ2-7; a possible D gene is TRBD2 (5 bases). This CDR3 is 15 amino acids long. The V gene lost 1 base and the J gene lost 2 bases, with 12 bases spanning the gap. From germline, CDR1 is SGHAT and CDR2 FQNNGV. The CDR3 loop reads CASSLGSGNAYEQYF. CDR3 bases: TGTGCCAGCAGCTTAGGTTCGGGGAATGCCTACGAGCAGTACTTC.

The chain links TRBV12-3 or TRBV12-4 to TRBJ2-7, with 10 bases that match TRBD1. The CDR3 has 13 amino acids. The V gene end was trimmed by 6 bases and the J gene end by 7 bases; junction bases not matched to a gene: 6. The chain's CDR3 is CASSPDRGDEQYV. The CDR3 DNA is TGTGCCAGCAGCCCGGACAGGGGGGATGAGCAGTACGTC.

The chain couples TRBV7-2 to TRBJ1-2; 8 nucleotides line up with TRBD1. Germline CDR1 reads SGHTA; CDR2 reads FQGNSA. The CDR3 contains 15 residues. Germline trimming cut 5 bases from V and 5 bases from J; bases unmatched to any gene: 10. CDR3: CASSVDRGHQYGYTF. The CDR3 DNA reads as TGTGCCAGCAGCGTCGACAGGGGCCACCAGTATGGCTACACCTTC.

This clonotype has more than one count but fewer than ten. This rearrangement joins TRBV12-3 or TRBV12-4 to TRBJ2-3; D is unresolved. The CDR3 totals 10 residues. Trimming took off 10 bases at V and 6 bases at J, with 8 bases between the two ends. The CDR3 loop reads CATQRDTQYF. DNA of the CDR3: TGTGCCACCCAAAGGGATACGCAGTATTTT.

This clonotype was detected ten times or more. V usage is TRBV7-2 and J usage is TRBJ2-4; D ambiguous. The CDR3 sequence is 13 residues long. The V gene's germline CDR1 is SGHTA and CDR2 FQGNSA. V shed 1 base and J shed 7 bases, with 8 bases lying between them. This CDR3 reads CASSLGLGNIQYF. CDR3 DNA sequence: TGTGCCAGCAGCTTAGGACTGGGGAACATTCAGTACTTC.

The gene calls are TRBV3-1 and TRBJ2-5, with TRBD2 matching over 7 bases. V gave up 3 bases and J gave up 4 bases; unmatched junction bases: 11. CDR1 is LGHDT, CDR2 YNNKEL, per germline (reference sequence). The CDR3 runs 16 residues. The CDR3: CASSQFGRAGTETQYF. The CDR3 DNA is TGTGCCAGCAGCCAGTTTGGCAGAGCGGGGACAGAGACCCAGTACTTC.

The V and J genes are TRBV9 and TRBJ1-2; a weak D match, TRBD1 (6 bases). CDR1 SGDLS and CDR2 YYNGEE come from the germline V gene. The CDR3 length is 16 residues. Between the trimmed V and J ends, which lost 3 bases and 4 bases, there was a span of 19 bases. CDR3 nucleotides: TGTGCCAGCAGCGAACAAGGCCGGGGGCCTTTCTATGGCTACACCTTC. It codes for CASSEQGRGPFYGYTF.

J is TRBJ2-2 and V is TRBV12-3 or TRBV12-4; D unresolved. The CDR3 runs 13 residues. V was shortened by 3 bases and J by 4 bases, with 6 bases between the two germline ends. CDR3 nucleotides: TGTGCCAGCAGTTTTTGGGGCACCGGGGAGCTGTTTTTT. Its protein is CASSFWGTGELFF.

V gene TRBV6-2 or TRBV6-3 combines with J gene TRBJ2-3; D is ambiguous. Trimming removed 2 bases at V and 6 bases at J, with 9 bases between. This CDR3 region has 13 residues. Looked up from germline, CDR1 is MNHEY and CDR2 is SVGEGT. CDR3 DNA: TGTGCCAGCAGTTACCAGTCTCAGGATACGCAGTATTTT. This encodes CASSYQSQDTQYF.

The chain joins TRBV12-3 or TRBV12-4 to TRBJ2-7; 8 bases are a match to TRBD1. J was trimmed by 6 bases and V by 6 bases; bases with no gene match: 7. CDR3 length: 13 residues. The CDR3 bases are TGTGCCAGCAGCCGGGACAGGCAGGGCGAGCAGTACGTC. The encoded protein is CASSRDRQGEQYV.

In this sample, this clonotype turned up many times. The chain couples TRBV28 to TRBJ2-3; 10 bases are shared with TRBD2. Germline CDR1 reads MDHEN; CDR2 reads SYDVKM. This CDR3 comprises 16 residues. The V gene end was trimmed by 4 bases and the J gene end by 3 bases; junction bases not matched to a gene: 7. For the CDR3, the DNA is TGTGCCAGCAGTTCAAGCGGGGGGGCCGGAACAGATACGCAGTATTTT. Translation gives CASSSSGGAGTDTQYF. The whole variable domain, remainder taken from reference TRBV28 and TRBJ2-3, is DVKVTQSSRYLVKRTGEKVFLECVQDMDHENMFWYRQDPGLGLRLIYFSYDVKMKEKGDIPEGYSVSREKKERFSLILESASTNQTSMYLCASSSSGGAGTDTQYFGPGTRLTVL.

The chain employs TRBV7-3 and TRBJ2-3; D is unclear. The length of the CDR3 is 12 residues. CDR1 is SGHTA and CDR2 is FQGTGA in the germline V gene. V lost 8 bases and J 3 bases, leaving 9 bases between the germline ends. The CDR3 DNA reads TGTGCCAGCGGGCCCGGGACAGATACGCAGTATTTT. It yields the protein CASGPGTDTQYF.

A few counts support this clonotype. The J gene is TRBJ1-1, the V gene TRBV4-1, with 9 bases aligning to TRBD1. Losses at the gene ends were 2 bases for V and 6 bases for J; bases not matched to a gene: 16. Per the germline V gene, CDR1 is MGHRA and CDR2 is YSYEKL. The CDR3 is 18 residues long. CDR3 sequence: CASSQPGQGGGRGSEAFF. The CDR3 DNA reads TGCGCCAGCAGCCAACCGGGACAGGGAGGCGGACGTGGCTCTGAAGCTTTCTTT.

The V and J genes are TRBV12-3 or TRBV12-4 and TRBJ1-5; 11 bases map to TRBD1. This CDR3 is 13 amino acids long. J lost 7 bases, V lost 6 bases, and 2 bases had no gene match. Written as DNA, the CDR3 is TGTGCCAGCAGGGGACAGGGGGGCCAGCCCCAGCATTTT. It codes for CASRGQGGQPQHF.

This clonotype was counted a few times. V usage is TRBV9 and J usage is TRBJ2-3; 11 nucleotides line up with TRBD2. V lost 0 bases and J lost 3; bases outside the gene matches: 6. The CDR3 is 17 residues long. Germline V CDR1 and CDR2: SGDLS, YYNGEE. Here the CDR3 reads CASSVGSLAGGTDTQYF. In DNA form, the CDR3 reads TGTGCCAGCAGCGTAGGGTCGCTAGCGGGGGGAACAGATACGCAGTATTTT.

This clonotype was counted between two and nine times. V usage is TRBV27 and J usage is TRBJ1-2, with unresolved D. The germline gives CDR1 MNHEY, CDR2 SMNVEV (reference sequence). The V and J ends lost 4 bases and 0 bases respectively, with 6 bases between them. The CDR3 loop spans 13 amino acids. The DNA of the CDR3 is TGTGCCAGCAGTTACACCTCTAACTATGGCTACACCTTC. Translated, it gives CASSYTSNYGYTF.

This chain joins TRBV4-3 and TRBJ1-4; 7 bases match TRBD1. The germline V gene encodes CDR1 LGHNA and CDR2 YSLEER. The trim removed 0 bases at V and 2 bases at J, leaving 3 bases unmatched. This CDR3 region has 16 residues. CDR3 in amino acids: CASSQDPTGTNEKLFF. DNA of the CDR3: TGCGCCAGCAGCCAAGATCCGACAGGGACTAATGAAAAACTGTTTTTT.

This clonotype was counted many times. The rearrangement joins TRBV15 to TRBJ2-1, with a tentative D call TRBD1 (6 bases). There are 14 residues in the CDR3. Germline values: CDR1 LNHNV, CDR2 YYDKDF (reference sequence). V lost 1 base to trimming and J lost 9 bases, with 13 bases between them. The CDR3 DNA follows: TGTGCCACCAGCAGAGGAGGAGCAGGGGCTGAGCAGTTCTTC. Amino acid sequence: CATSRGGAGAEQFF.

This clonotype was counted a few times. The chain carries TRBV11-1 and TRBJ2-3; D gene ambiguous. Germline-derived CDR1 and CDR2 are SGHAT and FQDESV (reference sequence). CDR3 length: 13 residues. V lost 3 bases to trimming and J lost 5 bases, with 9 bases between them. The CDR3 nucleotides are TGTGCCAGCAGCTTGGGTTTGTTAGATACGCAGTATTTT. Its translation is CASSLGLLDTQYF. The entire variable domain, with the rest obtained from reference TRBV11-1 and TRBJ2-3, is as follows: EAEVAQSPRYKITEKSQAVAFWCDPISGHATLYWYRQILGQGPELLVQFQDESVVDDSQLPKDRFSAERLKGVDSTLKIQPAELGDSAMYLCASSLGLLDTQYFGPGTRLTVL.

CDR3 nucleotide sequence: TGTGCCAGCATCGTAACAGTAATGAACACTGAAGCTTTCTTT. Protein sequence: CASIVTVMNTEAFF. The gene calls are TRBV6-6 and TRBJ1-1; no clear D gene. V was pared by 7 bases and J by 0 bases, with 12 bases between. There are 14 residues in the CDR3. CDR1 and CDR2 from the germline V gene are MNHNY and SVGAGI (reference sequence).

This clonotype has ten or more counts. The chain recombines TRBV4-1 with TRBJ1-2; D is ambiguous. V shed 2 bases and J shed 4 bases, with 23 bases lying between them. Germline V CDR1 and CDR2: MGHRA, YSYEKL. The CDR3 has 18 amino acids. The CDR3 sequence: CASSQTYPQVLVGYGYTF. CDR3 coding DNA: TGCGCCAGCAGCCAAACGTACCCTCAGGTGCTAGTTGGCTATGGCTACACCTTC.

This clonotype was detected a few times. This chain uses TRBV5-1 with TRBJ1-2, with D uncertain. The germline V gene encodes CDR1 SGHRS and CDR2 YFSETQ. The CDR3 contains 14 residues. V was shortened by 0 bases and J by 1 base, with 7 bases between the two germline ends. CDR3 amino acids: CASSLESYNYGYTF. The CDR3 bases are TGCGCCAGCAGCTTGGAGTCCTATAACTATGGCTACACCTTC.

This clonotype was recorded a few times. This chain links TRBV7-2 with TRBJ1-2; 7 bases line up with TRBD1. There are 17 residues in the CDR3. The junction had 15 bases not matched to a gene; V was cut back by 0 bases and J by 8 bases. Germline loops: CDR1 SGHTA, CDR2 FQGNSA. For the CDR3, the DNA is TGTGCCAGCAGCTTAGCGAGCATCACAGGGGACGCGGGGGGCTACACCTTC. Translation gives CASSLASITGDAGGYTF.

This rearrangement joins TRBV20-1 to TRBJ2-4, with 7 nucleotides matching TRBD2. The ends lost 6 bases at V and 0 bases at J; junction bases unmatched: 5. CDR3 length equals 14 residues. Germline V CDR1 and CDR2: DFQATT, SNEGSKA (reference sequence). As DNA, the CDR3 is TGCAGTGCGCGCACTAGCGTAGCCAAAAACATTCAGTACTTC. Translation: CSARTSVAKNIQYF.

This clonotype was seen many times. The chain uses TRBV11-3 and TRBJ2-1; 9 bases map to TRBD2. J gave up 6 bases and V 1 base, and 7 bases lay outside the gene matches. This CDR3 has 16 amino acids. In germline, CDR1 is SGHNT, CDR2 YENEEA. DNA of the CDR3: TGTGCCAGCAGCTTAGTCGGCGGGGGGGCCGGCAATGAGCAGTTCTTC. This encodes CASSLVGGGAGNEQFF.